Below, one T cell receptor (beta chain) is given with its context. As yet, its antigen is unknown. The data belong to a study of T-cell memory formation after mild COVID-19. Study-wide context: TCR clustering was largely donor specific.

Trimming removed 2 bases at V and 0 bases at J, with 8 bases between. The CDR3 runs 15 residues. The germline gives CDR1 SEHNR, CDR2 FQNEAQ (reference sequence). Study observations and caveats: CD4/CD8 balance held among clones contracting day 15 to 85, and later expanders leaned CD4+. Some SARS-CoV-2-responding clones were already detected in memory before infection.

Constant-segment primers and 5'RACE yielded cDNA libraries for TCR alpha and TCR beta, each carrying sample barcodes and UMIs. TCRdb re-derived calls from the 5' RACE reads in MiXCR, one entry per CDR3 protein. The table shows 35,000 to 55,000 distinct CDR3 sequences, with 8% to 10% occurring only once. The sample was PBMCs or a T cell subset sorted from them (not recorded which). J is TRBJ2-1 and V is TRBV7-9; no definite D call. The sequence was obtained from an adult woman who had mild COVID-19 (a few samples of this study predate the infection). Cell type and time point are not known. The CDR3 loop reads CASSLPYSSYNEQFF. The CDR3 bases are TGTGCCAGCAGCTTACCGTACAGCTCCTACAATGAGCAGTTCTTC.